The 25 T cell receptor beta chains below all came from one sample that was sequenced in a study of PD-1 blockade in classical Hodgkin lymphoma. The time point here: cycle 4 day 1 (C4D1), after more than five weeks of nivolumab. All the patients suffered relapse after autologous stem cell transplantation, and brentuximab vedotin exposure differed. Magnetic negative selection purified CD4+ T cells from thawed PBMCs. Profiled with immunoSEQ multiplex PCR; TCRdb holds only in-frame clones, not every one. This sample carries about 30,000 clones, around 80% of them seen once, and the ten largest clones take approximately 0.8%. The sample here was CD4+ T cells from blood, taken before the fourth cycle of nivolumab. The receptor set was obtained from a human donor with classical Hodgkin lymphoma.

The chain carries TRBV10-3 and TRBJ1-1; D not resolved. Germline CDR1 reads ENHRY; CDR2 reads SYGVKD. Trimming took 2 bases from V and 11 from J, leaving 12 bases between them. This CDR3 is built from 12 residues. The DNA for the CDR3 is TGTGCCATCAGTGAGGATGGTTTCGAGGCTTTCTTT. The encoded protein is CAISEDGFEAFF.

This clone has more than one count but fewer than ten. This chain links TRBV18 with TRBJ1-4; D not resolved. The CDR3 has 14 amino acids. CDR1 is KGHSH and CDR2 is LQKENI in the germline V gene. Between the trimmed V and J ends, which lost 4 bases and 8 bases, there was a span of 14 bases. The CDR3 sequence: CASSLGSIVEKLFF. The CDR3, as DNA: TGTGCCAGCTCACTCGGGAGTATTGTAGAAAAACTGTTTTTT. Supplemented by reference TRBV18 and TRBJ1-4, the full variable domain reads NAGVMQNPRHLVRRRGQEARLRCSPMKGHSHVYWYRQLPEEGLKFMVYLQKENIIDESGMPKERFSAEFPKEGPSILRIQQVVRGDSAAYFCASSLGSIVEKLFFGSGTQLSVL.

This clone was recorded a few times. The J gene is TRBJ1-1, the V gene TRBV27; TRBD1 is a possible D gene (5 bases). The CDR3 covers 14 residues. Germline assignment: CDR1 MNHEY and CDR2 SMNVEV (reference sequence). The germline V and J ends were trimmed by 3 bases and 4 bases, with 12 bases remaining between them. As DNA, the CDR3 is TGTGCCAGCAGTTTCTCGGGGGGGAGCACTGAAGCTTTCTTT. Its protein product is CASSFSGGSTEAFF.

This clone has only one observation. The chain employs TRBV7-8 and TRBJ1-2, with 7 bases aligning to TRBD1. The junction had 6 bases not matched to a gene; V was cut back by 5 bases and J by 3 bases. CDR3 length: 14 residues. Germline V gene data show CDR1 as SGHVS and CDR2 as FQNEAQ. The CDR3 DNA reads as TGTGCCAGCAGCAACAACAGGGGAGACTATGGCTACACCTTC. Protein: CASSNNRGDYGYTF.

The J gene is TRBJ2-7, the V gene TRBV29-1; TRBD1 matches 10 bases. There are 13 residues in the CDR3. Trimming cost V 8 bases and J 3 bases; bases outside gene matches: 7. Germline assignment: CDR1 SQVTM and CDR2 ANQGSEA. The CDR3 DNA is TGCAGCATCCAGAGGACAGGGGGCTACGAGCAGTACTTC. It codes for CSIQRTGGYEQYF.

The gene calls are TRBV7-9 and TRBJ1-2; 7 bases fit TRBD1. The V segment lost 5 bases and the J segment 7 bases; nucleotides outside the gene matches: 7. From germline, CDR1 is SEHNR and CDR2 FQNEAQ (reference sequence). The CDR3 is 13 amino acids. CDR3 sequence: CASSRQGVSGYTF. As DNA, the CDR3 is TGTGCCAGCAGCCGGCAGGGGGTGTCTGGCTACACCTTC.

The genes are TRBV11-2 and TRBJ1-5; D remains ambiguous. CDR1 and CDR2 from the germline V gene are SGHAT and FQNNGV. There are 13 residues in the CDR3. Trimming pared 5 bases from V and 6 bases from J, leaving 11 bases between. Here the CDR3 reads CASSRNGVQPQHF. CDR3 bases: TGTGCCAGCAGCCGGAACGGGGTTCAGCCCCAGCATTTT.

CDR3 coding DNA: TGCAGCGTGGGACAGGTGGAGGAGCAGTTCTTC. Translating it yields CSVGQVEEQFF. This chain joins TRBV29-1 and TRBJ2-1; 8 bases agree with TRBD1. The CDR3 runs 11 residues. Germline V gene sequence: CDR1 SQVTM, CDR2 ANQGSEA. The V and J ends lost 6 bases and 10 bases, in that order; junction bases with no gene match: 5.

The chain uses TRBV7-3 and TRBJ2-1, with 10 bases lining up with TRBD1. The germline CDR1 and CDR2 sequences are SGHTA and FQGTGA. With V trimmed by 4 bases and J by 8 bases, 11 bases remained unmatched. The CDR3 runs to 16 residues. CDR3 residues: CASSYTAGQGFDEQFF. CDR3 nucleotides: TGTGCCAGCAGCTACACCGCGGGACAGGGGTTCGATGAGCAGTTCTTC.

The gene calls are TRBV18 and TRBJ2-5, with D hard to call. From germline, CDR1 is KGHSH and CDR2 LQKENI. This CDR3 is 14 amino acids long. V shed 3 bases and J shed 3 bases, with 11 bases lying between them. CDR3 protein: CASSPWVREETQYF. The CDR3 DNA is TGTGCCAGCTCACCGTGGGTTAGGGAAGAGACCCAGTACTTC. The full variable domain, its missing parts supplied by reference TRBV18 and TRBJ2-5, is NAGVMQNPRHLVRRRGQEARLRCSPMKGHSHVYWYRQLPEEGLKFMVYLQKENIIDESGMPKERFSAEFPKEGPSILRIQQVVRGDSAAYFCASSPWVREETQYFGPGTRLLVL.

The chain carries TRBV2 and TRBJ2-3; 11 nucleotides match TRBD1. Trimming cost V 7 bases and J 4 bases; bases outside gene matches: 4. The CDR3 is 14 amino acids. The germline gives CDR1 SNHLY, CDR2 FYNNEI. This chain's CDR3 is CASNGTGGPDTQYF. CDR3 coding DNA: TGTGCCAGCAACGGGACAGGGGGTCCAGATACGCAGTATTTT.

The genes are TRBV6-6 and TRBJ2-7; the D is unclear. Trimming shortened V by 6 bases and J by 4 bases, and 10 bases separated the two germline ends. The CDR3 runs to 12 residues. Germline CDR1 is MNHNY and CDR2 is SVGAGI (reference sequence). The CDR3: CASSLDGYEQYF. The CDR3 DNA reads TGTGCCAGCAGCTTGGACGGGTACGAGCAGTACTTC.

As DNA, the CDR3 is TGTGCCAGCAGTGACTCTAGCGGCGGTTACAATGAGCAGTTCTTC. It specifies CASSDSSGGYNEQFF. The rearrangement links TRBV28 to TRBJ2-1; the match to TRBD2 covers 7 bases. The J segment lost 4 bases and the V segment lost 5 bases, leaving 8 bases of the junction unmatched. The germline V gene encodes CDR1 MDHEN and CDR2 SYDVKM. The CDR3 sequence is 15 residues long.

The CDR3 loop reads CATSRDSFGLNTEAFF. In DNA form, the CDR3 reads TGTGCCACCAGCAGAGATAGTTTCGGGTTGAACACTGAAGCTTTCTTT. The V call is TRBV15, the J call TRBJ1-1; no clear D gene. From germline, CDR1 is LNHNV and CDR2 YYDKDF (reference sequence). The CDR3 consists of 16 residues. V was cut by 0 bases and J by 0 bases, with 11 bases left in between.

The chain links TRBV5-6 to TRBJ2-2; no clear D gene. This CDR3 contains 14 residues. The germline V gene has CDR1 SGHDT and CDR2 YYEEEE. V lost 2 bases and J lost 1, with 6 bases in between. CDR3 coding DNA: TGTGCCAGCAGCTTTACTCTGAACACCGGGGAGCTGTTTTTT. This gives the protein CASSFTLNTGELFF.

On this clone itself: Relative to the germline gene, one junction end is altered; a read error may explain this. The rearrangement links TRBV7-2 to TRBJ2-7; 10 bases agree with TRBD2. Germline V gives CDR1 SGHTA, CDR2 FQGNSA. CDR3 length: 14 residues. In DNA, the CDR3 is TGTGCCAGCAGCGTAGCGGGGGGCTTCTACGAGCAGTACTTC. It codes for CASSVAGGFYEQYF.

This CDR3 reads CASSKGAV. The DNA for the CDR3 is TGTGCCAGCAGCAAAGGAGCGGTA. V usage is TRBV21-1 and J usage is TRBJ2-7; the D segment call TRBD2 is taken from the table without a DNA check. TRBV21-1 represents a pseudogene. This CDR3 has 8 residues.

The V and J genes are TRBV2 and TRBJ1-1; 8 bases are shared with TRBD1. This CDR3 has 14 amino acids. V was clipped by 6 bases and J by 4 bases; unmatched bases: 7. Germline loops: CDR1 SNHLY, CDR2 FYNNEI. The CDR3 DNA follows: TGTGCCAGCAGGGCCGTAGACAGGGGCACTGAAGCTTTCTTT. It translates to CASRAVDRGTEAFF.

The CDR3 is CASSSDRVSNEQFF. The CDR3 nucleotides are TGTGCCAGCAGCTCGGACAGGGTAAGCAATGAGCAGTTCTTC. The V gene is TRBV7-2, the J gene TRBJ2-1; 8 positions match TRBD1. Germline V gives CDR1 SGHTA, CDR2 FQGNSA. The CDR3 consists of 14 residues. The J segment lost 6 bases and the V segment lost 4 bases, leaving 5 bases of the junction unmatched.

The V gene is TRBV27, the J gene TRBJ2-7; 7 bases align to TRBD1. The CDR3 length is 15 residues. Per the germline V gene, CDR1 is MNHEY and CDR2 is SMNVEV (reference sequence). The junction had 4 bases not matched to a gene; V was cut back by 2 bases and J by 0 bases. The CDR3 region is CASSLRGGSSYEQYF. Here the CDR3 DNA reads TGTGCCAGCAGTTTACGAGGGGGCAGCTCCTACGAGCAGTACTTC.

The chain links TRBV6-5 to TRBJ2-7, with D tentatively TRBD1 (6 bases). The V and J ends lost 2 bases and 4 bases respectively, with 9 bases between them. Germline V gene sequence: CDR1 MNHEY, CDR2 SVGAGI. This CDR3 comprises 13 residues. DNA of the CDR3: TGTGCCAGCAGTTACGGGGGCCAGTACGAGCAGTACTTC. Encoded protein: CASSYGGQYEQYF.

The chain recombines TRBV4-2 with TRBJ2-6; no clear D gene. The CDR3 has 18 residues. The germline CDR1 and CDR2 sequences are LGHNA and YNFKEQ. Trimming left V 0 bases short and J 0 bases short, with 12 bases between. CDR3 DNA: TGTGCCAGCAGCCAAGATCTCTGGGATGTCTCTGGGGCCAACGTCCTGACTTTC. Translating it yields CASSQDLWDVSGANVLTF.

V gene TRBV27 combines with J gene TRBJ2-3; 8 bases are shared with TRBD2. The length of the CDR3 is 17 residues. Germline values: CDR1 MNHEY, CDR2 SMNVEV (reference sequence). Germline trimming cut 6 bases from V and 5 bases from J; bases unmatched to any gene: 16. The CDR3 loop is CASSPRRGAGERDTQYF. CDR3 nucleotides: TGTGCCAGCAGCCCCCGAAGGGGAGCGGGGGAGAGAGATACGCAGTATTTT.

The gene calls are TRBV9 and TRBJ1-4; D is perhaps TRBD1 (6 bases). Trimming shortened V by 3 bases and J by 8 bases, and 8 bases separated the two germline ends. The CDR3 length is 12 residues. The germline V gene encodes CDR1 SGDLS and CDR2 YYNGEE. This CDR3 reads CASSAQGEKLFF. The CDR3 DNA is TGTGCCAGCAGCGCCCAGGGGGAAAAACTGTTTTTT.

This clone showed up just a few times. The chain joins TRBV7-6 to TRBJ2-7, with TRBD1 matching 9 bases. The junction had 6 bases not matched to a gene; V was cut back by 6 bases and J by 3 bases. The CDR3 spans 14 residues. CDR1 is SGHVS, CDR2 FNYEAQ, per germline. CDR3 DNA sequence: TGTGCCAGCAGTACCGGGACAGGGTTCTACGAGCAGTACTTC. Translating gives CASSTGTGFYEQYF.